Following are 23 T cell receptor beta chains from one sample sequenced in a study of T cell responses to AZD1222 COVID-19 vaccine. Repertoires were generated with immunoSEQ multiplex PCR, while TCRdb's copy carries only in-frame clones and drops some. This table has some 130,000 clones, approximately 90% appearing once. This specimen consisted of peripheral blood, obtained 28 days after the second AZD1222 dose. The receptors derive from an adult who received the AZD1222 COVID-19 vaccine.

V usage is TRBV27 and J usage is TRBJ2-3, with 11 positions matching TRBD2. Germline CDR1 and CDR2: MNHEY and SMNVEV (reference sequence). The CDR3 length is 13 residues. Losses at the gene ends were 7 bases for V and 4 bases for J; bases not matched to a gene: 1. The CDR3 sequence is CASKLAGADTQYF. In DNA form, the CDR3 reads TGTGCCAGCAAACTAGCGGGAGCAGATACGCAGTATTTT.

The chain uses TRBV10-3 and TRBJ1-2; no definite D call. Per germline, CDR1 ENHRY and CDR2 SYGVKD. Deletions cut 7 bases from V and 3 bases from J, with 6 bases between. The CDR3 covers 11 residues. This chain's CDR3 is CAIMDYYGYTF. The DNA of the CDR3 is TGTGCCATCATGGATTACTATGGCTACACCTTC.

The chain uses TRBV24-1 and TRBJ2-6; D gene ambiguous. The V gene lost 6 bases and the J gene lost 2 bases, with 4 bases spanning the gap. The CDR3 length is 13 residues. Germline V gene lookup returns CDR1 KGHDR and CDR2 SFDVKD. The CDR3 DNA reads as TGTGCCACCAGTCTCCCTGGGGCCAACGTCCTGACTTTC. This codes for CATSLPGANVLTF.

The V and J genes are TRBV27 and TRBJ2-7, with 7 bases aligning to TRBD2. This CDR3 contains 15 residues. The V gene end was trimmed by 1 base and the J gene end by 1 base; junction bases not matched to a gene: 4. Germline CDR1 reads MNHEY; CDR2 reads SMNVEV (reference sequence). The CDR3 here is CASSLYGGKSYEQYF. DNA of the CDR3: TGTGCCAGCAGTTTATACGGGGGGAAGTCCTACGAGCAGTACTTC.

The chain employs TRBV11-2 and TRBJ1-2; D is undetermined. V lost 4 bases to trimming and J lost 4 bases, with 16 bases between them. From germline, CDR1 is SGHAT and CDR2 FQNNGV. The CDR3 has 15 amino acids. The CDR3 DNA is TGTGCCAGCAGCTCGGCCCATTCGGGTCTCTATGGCTACACCTTC. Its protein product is CASSSAHSGLYGYTF. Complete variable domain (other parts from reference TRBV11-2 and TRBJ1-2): EAGVAQSPRYKIIEKRQSVAFWCNPISGHATLYWYQQILGQGPKLLIQFQNNGVVDDSQLPKDRFSAERLKGVDSTLKIQPAKLEDSAVYLCASSSAHSGLYGYTFGSGTRLTVV.

This chain's CDR3 is CASSPAGGLNEKLFF. CDR3 DNA: TGTGCCAGCAGCCCAGCGGGGGGGCTGAATGAAAAACTGTTTTTT. The rearrangement uses TRBV7-8 and TRBJ1-4; D possibly corresponds to TRBD1 (6 bases). V lost 5 bases and J 5 bases, leaving 15 bases between the germline ends. Germline V CDR1 and CDR2: SGHVS, FQNEAQ. This CDR3 contains 15 residues.

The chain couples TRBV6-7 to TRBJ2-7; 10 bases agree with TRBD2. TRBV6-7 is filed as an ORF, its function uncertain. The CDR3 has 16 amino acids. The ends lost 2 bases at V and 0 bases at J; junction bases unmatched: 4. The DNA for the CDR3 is TGTGCCAGCAGTTACCGGACTAGCGGAGCCTCCTACGAGCAGTACTTC. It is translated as CASSYRTSGASYEQYF.

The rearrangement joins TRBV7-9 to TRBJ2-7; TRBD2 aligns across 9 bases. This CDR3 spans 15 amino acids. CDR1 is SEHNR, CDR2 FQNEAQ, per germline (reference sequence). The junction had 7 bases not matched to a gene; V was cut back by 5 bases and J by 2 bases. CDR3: CASSPGLAFPYEQYF. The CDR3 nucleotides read TGTGCCAGCAGCCCAGGACTAGCGTTCCCCTACGAGCAGTACTTC. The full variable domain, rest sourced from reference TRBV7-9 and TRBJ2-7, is DTGVSQNPRHKITKRGQNVTFRCDPISEHNRLYWYRQTLGQGPEFLTYFQNEAQLEKSRLLSDRFSAERPKGSFSTLEIQRTEQGDSAMYLCASSPGLAFPYEQYFGPGTRLTVT.

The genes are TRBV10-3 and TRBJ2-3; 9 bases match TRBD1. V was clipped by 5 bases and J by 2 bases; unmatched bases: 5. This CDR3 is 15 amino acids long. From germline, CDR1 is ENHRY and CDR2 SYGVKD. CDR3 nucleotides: TGTGCCATCAGTATTACAGGGGGCTCCACAGATACGCAGTATTTT. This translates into CAISITGGSTDTQYF.

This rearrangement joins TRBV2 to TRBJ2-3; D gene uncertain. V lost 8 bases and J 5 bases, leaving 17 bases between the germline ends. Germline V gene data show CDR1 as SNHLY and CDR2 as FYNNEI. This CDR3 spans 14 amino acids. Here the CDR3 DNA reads TGTGCCAGCCTCCGGCCAGTCTCGGGAGATACGCAGTATTTT. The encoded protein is CASLRPVSGDTQYF.

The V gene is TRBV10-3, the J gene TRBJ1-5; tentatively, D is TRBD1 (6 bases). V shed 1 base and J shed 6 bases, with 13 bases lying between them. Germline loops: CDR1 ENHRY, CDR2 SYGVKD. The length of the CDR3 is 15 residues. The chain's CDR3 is CAISELGGFGQPQHF. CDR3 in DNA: TGTGCCATCAGTGAGTTGGGGGGCTTCGGTCAGCCCCAGCATTTT.

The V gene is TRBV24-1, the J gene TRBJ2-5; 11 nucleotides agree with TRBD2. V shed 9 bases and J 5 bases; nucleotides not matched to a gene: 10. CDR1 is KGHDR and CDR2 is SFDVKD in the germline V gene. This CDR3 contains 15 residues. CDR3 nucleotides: TGTGCCACCGGCACACTAGCGGGAGTGCGGGAGACCCAGTACTTC. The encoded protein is CATGTLAGVRETQYF.

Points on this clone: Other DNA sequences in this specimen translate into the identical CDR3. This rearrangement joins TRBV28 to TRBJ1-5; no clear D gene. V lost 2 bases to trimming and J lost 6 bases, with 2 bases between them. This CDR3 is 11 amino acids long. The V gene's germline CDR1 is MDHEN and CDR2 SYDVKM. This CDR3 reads CASSLGQPQHF. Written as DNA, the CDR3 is TGTGCCAGCAGTTTAGGTCAGCCCCAGCATTTT.

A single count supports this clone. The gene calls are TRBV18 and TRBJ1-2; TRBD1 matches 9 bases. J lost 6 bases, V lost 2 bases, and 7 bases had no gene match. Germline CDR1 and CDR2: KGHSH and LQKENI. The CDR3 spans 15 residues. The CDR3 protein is CASSPTGGAWNGYTF. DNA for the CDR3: TGTGCCAGCTCACCAACAGGGGGCGCGTGGAATGGCTACACCTTC.

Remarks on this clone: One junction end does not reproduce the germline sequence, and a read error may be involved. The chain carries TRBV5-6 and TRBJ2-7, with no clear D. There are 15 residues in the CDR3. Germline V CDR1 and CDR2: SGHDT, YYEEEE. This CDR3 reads CASSLARQKVYGQYF. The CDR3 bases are TGTGCCAGCAGCTTGGCCCGGCAGAAAGTCTACGGGCAGTACTTC.

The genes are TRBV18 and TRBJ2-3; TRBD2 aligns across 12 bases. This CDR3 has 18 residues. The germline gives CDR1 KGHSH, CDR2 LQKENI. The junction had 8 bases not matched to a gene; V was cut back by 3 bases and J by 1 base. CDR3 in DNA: TGTGCCAGCTCACCGACTAGCGGGAGTGAAGGAGGCACAGATACGCAGTATTTT. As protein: CASSPTSGSEGGTDTQYF.

CDR3 nucleotides: TGTGCCAGCAGCCTCGCAGGGGCGAACACTGAAGCTTTCTTT. Translation gives CASSLAGANTEAFF. The chain recombines TRBV3-1 (or the pseudogene TRBV3-2) with TRBJ1-1, with D perhaps TRBD1 (6 bases). V shed 4 bases and J shed 1 base, with 10 bases lying between them. The germline V gene encodes CDR1 LGHDT and CDR2 YNNKEL (reference sequence). The CDR3 is 14 residues long.

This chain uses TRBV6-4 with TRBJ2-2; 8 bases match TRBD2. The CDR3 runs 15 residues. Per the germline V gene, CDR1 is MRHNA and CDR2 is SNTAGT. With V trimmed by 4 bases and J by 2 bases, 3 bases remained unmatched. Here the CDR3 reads CASSATSGNTGELFF. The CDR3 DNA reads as TGTGCCAGCAGTGCCACTAGCGGCAACACCGGGGAGCTGTTTTTT.

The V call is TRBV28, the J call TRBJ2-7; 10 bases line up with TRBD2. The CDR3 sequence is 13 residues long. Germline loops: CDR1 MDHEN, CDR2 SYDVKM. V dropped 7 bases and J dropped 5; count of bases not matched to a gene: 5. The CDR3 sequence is CASNSLAGDEQYF. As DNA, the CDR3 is TGTGCCAGCAATTCCCTAGCGGGAGACGAGCAGTACTTC. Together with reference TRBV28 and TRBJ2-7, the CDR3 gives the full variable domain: DVKVTQSSRYLVKRTGEKVFLECVQDMDHENMFWYRQDPGLGLRLIYFSYDVKMKEKGDIPEGYSVSREKKERFSLILESASTNQTSMYLCASNSLAGDEQYFGPGTRLTVT.

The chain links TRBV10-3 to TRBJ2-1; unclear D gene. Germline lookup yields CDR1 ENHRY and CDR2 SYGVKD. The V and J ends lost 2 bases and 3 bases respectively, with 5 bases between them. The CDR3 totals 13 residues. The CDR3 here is CAISEEDYNEQFF. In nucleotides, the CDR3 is TGTGCCATCAGTGAGGAGGACTACAATGAGCAGTTCTTC.

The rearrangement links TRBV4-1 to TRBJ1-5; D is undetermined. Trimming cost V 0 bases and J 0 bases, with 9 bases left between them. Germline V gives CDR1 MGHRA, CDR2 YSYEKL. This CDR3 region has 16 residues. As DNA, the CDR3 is TGCGCCAGCAGCCAAGATCCTCGTCATAGCAATCAGCCCCAGCATTTT. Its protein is CASSQDPRHSNQPQHF.

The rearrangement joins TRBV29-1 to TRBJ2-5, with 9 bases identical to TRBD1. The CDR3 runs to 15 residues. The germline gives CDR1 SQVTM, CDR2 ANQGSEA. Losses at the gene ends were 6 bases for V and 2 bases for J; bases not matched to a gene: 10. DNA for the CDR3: TGCAGCGTGGGGGGTCTCGGGACAGGGCAAGAGACCCAGTACTTC. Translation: CSVGGLGTGQETQYF.

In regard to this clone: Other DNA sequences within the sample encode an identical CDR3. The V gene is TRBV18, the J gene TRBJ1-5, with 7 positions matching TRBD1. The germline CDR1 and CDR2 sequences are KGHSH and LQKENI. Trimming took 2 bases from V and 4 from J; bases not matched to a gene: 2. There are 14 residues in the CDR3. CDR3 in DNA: TGTGCCAGCTCACCAGACAGGGTGAATCAGCCCCAGCATTTT. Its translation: CASSPDRVNQPQHF.